The T cell receptor beta chain under discussion was sequenced for a study of identical twins. The authors used template switching to add a universal primer site and gave cDNA unique molecular identifiers. TCRdb reprocessed the 5' RACE reads with MiXCR, giving one entry per CDR3 protein. The sample lists 450,000 or so distinct CDR3 sequences, 14% occurring once. Trimming stripped 2 bases from V and 2 bases from J, with 11 bases between. Germline-derived CDR1 and CDR2 are MGHDK and SYGVNS. This CDR3 is 15 amino acids long. Broader study findings: Beta out-of-frame sequences showed weaker excess sharing between twins. An excess of low generation probability was shown by twin-shared out-of-frame alpha sequences.

There are a few counts of this clonotype. Its antigen remains unknown. The same data also went into a second study, on yellow fever vaccine responses in identical twins.

This chain connects TRBV25-1 to TRBJ2-3; D not resolved. This clonotype originated in a woman aged 18-29 years in good health. The sequencing sample was made of CD4+ T cells sorted from blood. CDR3 sequence (DNA): TGTGCCAGCAGTGAAACCTCCTCGCCCACAGATACGCAGTATTTT. This translates into CASSETSSPTDTQYF. The variable domain in full, with the rest retrieved from reference TRBV25-1 and TRBJ2-3, is EADIYQTPRYLVIGTGKKITLECSQTMGHDKMYWYQQDPGMELHLIHYSYGVNSTEKGDLSSESTVSRIRTEHFPLTLESARPSHTSQYLCASSETSSPTDTQYFGPGTRLTVL.